This T cell receptor (beta chain) was identified in a study of regulatory T cells in long-lasting Graves disease (dated by TCRdb to the early 2020s). About the study as a whole: Newly diagnosed Graves' disease patients had taken antithyroid drugs for less than 3 months. Persistent Graves' disease patients were compared with newly diagnosed Graves' disease patients by peripheral blood TCR sequencing and RNA sequencing. The study was conducted in China and was registered as a clinical trial. A total of some 35 samples underwent TCR sequencing, from roughly 13 patients with persistent Graves' disease and 20 patients with newly diagnosed Graves' disease. On the study overall, not on this receptor specifically: Only the TCR beta chain was sequenced and analyzed. Lower TCR Shannon entropy and fewer highly expanded clones were observed in persistent Graves' disease patients than in newly diagnosed patients, which suggested clonal expansion. Persistent patients shared more public clonotypes among themselves (2,741) than newly diagnosed patients did (about 970). Because the primary lesion, thyroid tissue, could not be accessed, the study looked at peripheral blood alone. The small sample size was acknowledged by the authors as a limitation that may reduce accuracy.

This specimen's time point label, interpreted: newly diagnosed GD, antithyroid drugs for less than 3 months. For both TCR sequencing and RNA sequencing, RNA was extracted from PBMCs in TRIzol. The diagnosis of Graves' disease was made according to American Thyroid Association guidelines. The patients came from an endocrinology department in Xi'an, China. From each patient, approximately 9.9 milliliters of peripheral blood was collected into an EDTA anticoagulant tube. Ficoll Paque Plus density gradient separation was used to isolate PBMCs, and no additional T cell sorting was done. An Agilent 2100 Bioanalyzer and agarose gel were used to check RNA quality, while a NanoDrop 2000 measured RNA concentration. In its sample, this clonotype was seen a few times. Its antigen remains unidentified. No quality values exist for individual bases; no much larger clone is one base distant. Libraries were made using multiplex PCR. The listed sequencing device is Illumina HiSeq 4000. TCR beta libraries were built with iRepertoire HTBI primers and Arm-PCR amplification of CDR3 regions. Before sequencing, the PCR products went through gel purification. In the authors' own workflow: Gene usage analysis of CDR3 amino acid clonotypes used the 62 TRBV and more than 13 TRBJ segments found across samples. COPE and FqMerger were used to merge filtered high-quality paired reads into contigs. BLAST was used to align contigs to the IMGT TRBV, TRBD and TRBJ reference genes, and CDR3 was defined following IMGT. Clonotypes above 0.1% frequency were classified as highly expanded clones. Shannon entropy served as the measure of repertoire diversity, while the Gini coefficient captured V-J evenness. Public clonotypes were defined as clonotypes shared by more than one individual. In TCRdb, the public reads were trimmed at Q25 with fastp and aligned with MiXCR, with productive beta chains retained. Rows with a matching CDR3 protein are joined into one entry that keeps the most common DNA and genes. The V and J calls come from TCRdb's annotation, not from the publication. The sample table contains approximately 390,000 distinct CDR3 sequences; only one count was recorded for roughly 17% of them. The leading ten clones occupy roughly a fifth of the sample.

The same data also went into a second study, on T cells in Graves' hyperthyroidism and ophthalmopathy. The other study reports the following: Stable Graves' hyperthyroidism was defined as the absence of progression to ophthalmopathy over 18 months of follow-up. Hyperthyroidism patients were newly diagnosed, with disease duration under 2 months, and aged 18 to 65 years. The study excluded patients with uncontrolled infections, other autoimmune diseases, pregnancy or lactation. Diagnoses were established on the basis of clinical symptoms, serum thyroxine and TRAb, thyroid ultrasound, and orbital computed tomography. For the first round of RT-PCR on the TCR CDR3, the HTBI primer set was used together with the Qiagen OneStep RT-PCR kit. Most expanded thyroid clonotypes (frequency above 0.001) were also detected in blood, a finding suggesting that blood repertoires may reflect thyroid immune responses. A 13 V-J signature model separated ophthalmopathy from stable hyperthyroidism, with about 88% sensitivity and 81% to 82% specificity in cross-validation and 80%/75% in testing. In validation, progression to ophthalmopathy was predicted by the model with more than 65% sensitivity and around 75% specificity, a median of 6.5 months before onset. To identify TCR V-J signatures that set the groups apart, the researchers used a discovery cohort of about a hundred patients, made up of 43 with Graves' ophthalmopathy and approximately 57 with stable Graves' hyperthyroidism. Whether ophthalmopathy could be predicted prospectively was tested in an independent validation cohort made up of about 18 hyperthyroidism patients plus 17 patients who later progressed to ophthalmopathy. The roughly 91 discovery patients were randomly divided into training and test sets at a 7:3 ratio. In about six Graves' hyperthyroidism patients, the study also compared T-cell repertoires from thyroid tissue with T-cell repertoires from blood. Once sampling was done, hyperthyroidism patients were given methimazole at a starting dose of 30 mg daily, whereas ophthalmopathy patients were given high-dose intravenous methylprednisolone. Libraries were constructed in a second round of multiplex PCR, after which size selection and purification were performed. Paired-end sequencing of the libraries was performed with 100 bp reads on an Illumina HiSeq2000. SOAPnuke was used to process the raw data, with reads discarded if the reads contained adapters or uncalled bases, had a mean Phred below 15, or lacked an exact constant-primer or identifier match. COPE v1.2.5 was used to merge the high-quality paired reads, and each unique nucleotide sequence was defined as a clonotype. MiTCR v1.1 was used to align clonotypes to the IMGT TRBV, TRBD and TRBJ reference segments. The analysis included only V-J combinations with a frequency above 0.0001, which together covered 99.2% of the repertoires. The TCS score was defined as F50 (clonal expansion) divided by E x V (chaos), with BLOSUM62-based TCRdist calculated between CDR3 peptides within each V-J. Welch's t-statistics and random forest reduced approximately 520 V-J features to around 14, which were used in a naive Bayes classifier (R e1071). No statistical method was used to fix the sample size in advance, and group allocation was not hidden from the investigators. The paper describes TCR Vbeta CDR3 sequencing of 135 peripheral blood samples, made up of around 41 ophthalmopathy patients, around 78 hyperthyroidism patients and 17 progressor patients.

This sequence originates from a woman under 30 with Graves disease. Donor details come from another sample of the same person, matched by shared clones. The sequenced sample was peripheral blood mononuclear cells (PBMCs), obtained at new diagnosis, from a patient treated with antithyroid drugs.

The nucleotide sequence is given as TGCAGTGCTAGCAGGTTAGCGGAGAGATCCTACGAGCAGTACTTC. Translated, this gives CSASRLAERSYEQYF. In this chain, TRBV20-1 is recombined with TRBJ2-7; matching of 6 bases hints at TRBD2 as the D gene. Including the terminal cysteine and phenylalanine, the CDR3 comprises 15 residues. Only the CDR3 portion is preserved as DNA: 45 bases, with reading frame beginning at the first base. The junction carries 16 bases between V and J, which are trimmed by 3 bases and 1 base respectively. CDR1 and CDR2, looked up from the germline V gene (reference sequence), are DFQATT and SNEGSKA.